This T cell receptor beta chain was recorded in a study of blood T cell repertoires in COVID-19. Source study methods: Nucleated cell number was recorded as an estimate derived from reference gene primer amplification. Generated by immunoSEQ multiplex PCR, the TCRdb table keeps only in-frame clones and is missing some. V, J and clone size reflect that table, while D and trimming were determined from the DNA. The table has some 45,000 clones, 88% seen once. CDR3 length: 15 residues. The germline V gene has CDR1 SQVTM and CDR2 ANQGSEA. The chain is built from TRBV29-1 and TRBJ1-4; TRBD1 agrees at 10 bases. The sequencing input was peripheral blood. This receptor was identified in a human donor in a cohort sampled during active COVID-19. CDR3 protein: CSPPGQGLNNEKLFF. The CDR3 DNA reads as TGCAGTCCTCCGGGACAGGGGCTTAATAATGAAAAACTGTTTTTT.